This T cell receptor beta chain derives from a study of OX40 agonist ivuxolimab in advanced cancers. As for the study in general: The patients received ivuxolimab by intravenous route every 2 weeks at 0.01 to 10 mg/kg.

Notes on the study in general: No determination was made of the antigen specificity of the expanded peripheral T cells.

This clone was counted only a few times. Its target is unknown. Sampling times: baseline, cycle 4 day 1, cycle 7 day 1. TCRdb's copy holds only in-frame clones and misses some; the assay was immunoSEQ multiplex PCR. Here the sample spans 60,000 or so clones, about four fifths being singletons. The length of the CDR3 is 18 residues. The V gene end was trimmed by 1 base and the J gene end by 4 bases; junction bases not matched to a gene: 10. Germline CDR1 and CDR2: SNHLY and FYNNEI. This sequence originates from an adult with an advanced solid tumor such as melanoma, head and neck, liver or kidney cancer. Sample: CD4+ or CD8+ T cells sorted from blood, taken in a trial of the OX40 agonist ivuxolimab. The chain carries TRBV2 and TRBJ2-5; the match to TRBD2 covers 12 bases. CDR3 coding DNA: TGTGCCAGCAGTGAAGGACTAGCGGGAGAGTTATCTGGAGAGACCCAGTACTTC. Protein product: CASSEGLAGELSGETQYF.